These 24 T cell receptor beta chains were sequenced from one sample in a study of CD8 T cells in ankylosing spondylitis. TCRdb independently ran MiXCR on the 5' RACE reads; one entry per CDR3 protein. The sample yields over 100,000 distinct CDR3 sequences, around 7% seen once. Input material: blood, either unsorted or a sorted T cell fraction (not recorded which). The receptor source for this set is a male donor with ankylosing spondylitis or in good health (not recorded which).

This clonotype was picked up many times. CDR3 protein: CASREDRGFFGNTIYF. Here the CDR3 DNA reads TGTGCCAGCAGGGAGGACAGGGGGTTCTTCGGAAACACCATATATTTT. The chain carries TRBV12-3 or TRBV12-4 and TRBJ1-3; 10 nucleotides line up with TRBD1. The CDR3 is made up of 16 amino acids. V lost 6 bases to trimming and J lost 4 bases; unmatched junction nucleotides: 9.

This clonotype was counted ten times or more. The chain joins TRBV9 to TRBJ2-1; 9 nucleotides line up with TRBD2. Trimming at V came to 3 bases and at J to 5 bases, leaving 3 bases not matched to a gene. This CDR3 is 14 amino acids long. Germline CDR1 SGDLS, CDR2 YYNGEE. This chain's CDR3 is CASSGREGHNEQFF. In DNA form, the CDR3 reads TGTGCCAGCAGCGGGCGGGAGGGCCACAATGAGCAGTTCTTC.

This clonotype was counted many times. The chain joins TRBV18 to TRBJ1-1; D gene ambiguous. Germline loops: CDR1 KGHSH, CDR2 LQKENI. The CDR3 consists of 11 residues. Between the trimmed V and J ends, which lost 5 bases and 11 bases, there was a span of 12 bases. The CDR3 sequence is CASSKTDGAFF. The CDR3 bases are TGTGCCAGCTCAAAGACCGATGGGGCTTTCTTT.

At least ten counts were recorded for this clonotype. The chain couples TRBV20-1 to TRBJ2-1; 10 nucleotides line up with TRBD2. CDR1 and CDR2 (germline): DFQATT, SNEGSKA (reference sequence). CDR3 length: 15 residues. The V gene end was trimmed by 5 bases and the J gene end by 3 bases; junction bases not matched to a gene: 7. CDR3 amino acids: CSASPIAGGYNEQFF. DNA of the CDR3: TGCAGTGCTTCGCCGATAGCGGGAGGCTACAATGAGCAGTTCTTC.

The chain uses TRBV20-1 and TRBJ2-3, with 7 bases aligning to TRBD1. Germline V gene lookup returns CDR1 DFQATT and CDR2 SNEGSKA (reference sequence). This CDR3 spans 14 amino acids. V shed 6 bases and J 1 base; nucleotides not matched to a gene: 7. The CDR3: CSADKGGRTDTQYF. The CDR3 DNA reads TGCAGTGCCGACAAAGGGGGCCGCACAGATACGCAGTATTTT.

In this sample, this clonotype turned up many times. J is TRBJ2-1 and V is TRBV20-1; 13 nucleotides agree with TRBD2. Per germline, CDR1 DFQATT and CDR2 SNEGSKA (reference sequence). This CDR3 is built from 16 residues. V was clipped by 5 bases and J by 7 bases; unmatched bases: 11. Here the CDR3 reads CSAGGTSGDPWNEQFF. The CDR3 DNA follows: TGCAGTGCTGGTGGGACTAGCGGGGACCCTTGGAATGAGCAGTTCTTC.

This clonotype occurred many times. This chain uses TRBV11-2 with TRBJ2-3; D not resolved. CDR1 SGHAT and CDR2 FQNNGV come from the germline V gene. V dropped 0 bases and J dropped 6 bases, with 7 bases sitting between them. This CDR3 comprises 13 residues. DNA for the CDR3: TGTGCCAGCAGCTTAGATTTTATGGATACGCAGTATTTT. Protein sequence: CASSLDFMDTQYF.

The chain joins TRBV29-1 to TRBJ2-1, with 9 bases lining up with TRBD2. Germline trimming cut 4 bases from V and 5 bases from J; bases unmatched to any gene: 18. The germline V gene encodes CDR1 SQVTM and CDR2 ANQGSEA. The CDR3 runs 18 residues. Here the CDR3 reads CSVGGRGGTRVHHNEQFF. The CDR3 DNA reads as TGCAGCGTTGGAGGGCGGGGGGGCACGAGAGTCCACCACAATGAGCAGTTCTTC.

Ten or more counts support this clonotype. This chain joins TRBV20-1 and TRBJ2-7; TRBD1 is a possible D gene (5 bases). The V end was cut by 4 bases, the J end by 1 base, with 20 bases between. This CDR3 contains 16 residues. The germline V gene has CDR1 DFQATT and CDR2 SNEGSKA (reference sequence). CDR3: CSATSPLTVSSYEQYF. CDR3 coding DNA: TGCAGTGCTACCTCGCCTTTGACAGTTTCTTCCTACGAGCAGTACTTC.

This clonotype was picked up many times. The CDR3 coding sequence is TGCAGTGCTAGTATCCTCGGGGGCAATGAGCAGTTCTTC. This translates into CSASILGGNEQFF. V and J are TRBV20-1 and TRBJ2-1, with D perhaps matching TRBD2 (6 bases). Germline lookup yields CDR1 DFQATT and CDR2 SNEGSKA (reference sequence). The V and J ends lost 3 bases and 6 bases respectively, with 12 bases between them. The CDR3 loop spans 13 amino acids.

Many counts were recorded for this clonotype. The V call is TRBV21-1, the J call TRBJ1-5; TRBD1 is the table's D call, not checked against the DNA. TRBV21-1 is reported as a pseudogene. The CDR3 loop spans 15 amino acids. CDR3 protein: CASSKSGGGNQPQHF. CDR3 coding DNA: TGTGCCAGCAGCAAAAGCGGAGGGGGCAATCAGCCCCAGCATTTT.

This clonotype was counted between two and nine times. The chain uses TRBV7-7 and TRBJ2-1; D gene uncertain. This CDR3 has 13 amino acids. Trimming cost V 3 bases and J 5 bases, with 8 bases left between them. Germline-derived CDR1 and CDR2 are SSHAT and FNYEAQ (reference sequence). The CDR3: CASSFNKNNEQFF. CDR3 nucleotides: TGTGCCAGCAGCTTTAACAAGAACAATGAGCAGTTCTTC.

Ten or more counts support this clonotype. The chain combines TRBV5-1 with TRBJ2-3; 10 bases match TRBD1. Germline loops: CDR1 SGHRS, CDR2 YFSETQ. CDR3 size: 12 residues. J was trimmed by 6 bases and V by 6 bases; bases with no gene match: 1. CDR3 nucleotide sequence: TGCGCCAGCACGGGACAGGGGGATACGCAGTATTTT. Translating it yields CASTGQGDTQYF.

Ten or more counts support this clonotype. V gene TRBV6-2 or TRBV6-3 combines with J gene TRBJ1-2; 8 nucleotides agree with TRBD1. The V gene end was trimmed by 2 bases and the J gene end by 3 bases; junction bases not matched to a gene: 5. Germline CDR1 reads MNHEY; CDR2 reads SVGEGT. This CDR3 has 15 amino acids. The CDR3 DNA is TGTGCCAGCAGTTACCCCCCAGGGGGCGACTATGGCTACACCTTC. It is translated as CASSYPPGGDYGYTF.

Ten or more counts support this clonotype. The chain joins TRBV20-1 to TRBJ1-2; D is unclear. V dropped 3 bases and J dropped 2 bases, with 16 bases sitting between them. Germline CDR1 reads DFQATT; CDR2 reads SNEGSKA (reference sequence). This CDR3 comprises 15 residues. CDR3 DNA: TGCAGTGCTAGGAGTGGTTTCGGCAACAACTATGGCTACACCTTC. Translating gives CSARSGFGNNYGYTF.

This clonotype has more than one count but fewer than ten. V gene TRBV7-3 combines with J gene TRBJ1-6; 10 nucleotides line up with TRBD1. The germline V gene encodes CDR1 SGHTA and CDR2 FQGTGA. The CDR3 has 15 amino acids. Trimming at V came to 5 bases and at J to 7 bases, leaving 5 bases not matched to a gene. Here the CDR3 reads CASSPGQGRNSPLHF. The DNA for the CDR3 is TGTGCCAGCAGCCCGGGACAGGGGCGAAATTCACCCCTCCACTTT.

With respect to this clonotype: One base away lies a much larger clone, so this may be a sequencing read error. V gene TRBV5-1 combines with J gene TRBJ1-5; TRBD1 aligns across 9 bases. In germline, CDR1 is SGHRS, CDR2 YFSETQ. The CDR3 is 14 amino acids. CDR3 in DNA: TGCGCCAGCAGCTCCGGGACAGGGCACCAGCCCCGGCATTTT. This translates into CASSSGTGHQPRHF.

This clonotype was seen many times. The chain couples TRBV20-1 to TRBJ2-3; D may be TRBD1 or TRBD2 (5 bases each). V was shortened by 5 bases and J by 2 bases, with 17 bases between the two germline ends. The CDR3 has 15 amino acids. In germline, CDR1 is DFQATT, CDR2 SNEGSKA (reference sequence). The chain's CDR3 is CSAGAPGDYTDTQYF. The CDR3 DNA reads TGCAGTGCTGGGGCTCCGGGCGACTACACAGATACGCAGTATTTT.

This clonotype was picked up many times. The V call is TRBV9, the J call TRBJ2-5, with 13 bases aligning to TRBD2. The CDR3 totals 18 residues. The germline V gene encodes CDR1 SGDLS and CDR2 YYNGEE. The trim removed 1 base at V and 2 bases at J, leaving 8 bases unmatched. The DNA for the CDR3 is TGTGCCAGCAGCGTATCCACCGGGACTAGCGGGGAACAAGAGACCCAGTACTTC. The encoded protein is CASSVSTGTSGEQETQYF.

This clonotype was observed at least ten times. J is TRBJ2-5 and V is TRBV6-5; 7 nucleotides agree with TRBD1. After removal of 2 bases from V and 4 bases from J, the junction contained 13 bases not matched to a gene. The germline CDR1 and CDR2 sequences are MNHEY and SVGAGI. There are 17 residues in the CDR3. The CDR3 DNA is TGTGCCAGCAGTTACCTCAGACAGGGAAGGGTCACAGAGACCCAGTACTTC. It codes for CASSYLRQGRVTETQYF.

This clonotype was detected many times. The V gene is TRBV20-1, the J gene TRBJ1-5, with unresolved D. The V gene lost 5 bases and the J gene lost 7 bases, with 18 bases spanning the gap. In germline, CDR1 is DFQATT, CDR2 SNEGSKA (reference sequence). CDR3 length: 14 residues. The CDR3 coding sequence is TGCAGTGCTGGTGACAATCCCTTAGTGCAGCCCCAGCATTTT. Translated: CSAGDNPLVQPQHF.

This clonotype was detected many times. DNA of the CDR3: TGTGCCAGTAGTGCCGGGACAGGGGTCAATCAGCCCCAGCATTTT. Translating gives CASSAGTGVNQPQHF. The J gene is TRBJ1-5, the V gene TRBV19; 10 positions match TRBD1. There are 15 residues in the CDR3. Per germline, CDR1 LNHDA and CDR2 SQIVND (reference sequence). V trimming: 5 bases; J trimming: 3 bases; junction bases outside the gene matches: 4.

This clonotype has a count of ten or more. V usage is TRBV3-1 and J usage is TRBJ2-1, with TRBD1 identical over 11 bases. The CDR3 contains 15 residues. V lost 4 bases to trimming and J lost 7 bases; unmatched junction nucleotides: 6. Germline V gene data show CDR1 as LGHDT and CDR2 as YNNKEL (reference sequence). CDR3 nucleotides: TGTGCCAGCAGCCCTTGGACAGGGGGCGAGAATGAGCAGTTCTTC. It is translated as CASSPWTGGENEQFF.

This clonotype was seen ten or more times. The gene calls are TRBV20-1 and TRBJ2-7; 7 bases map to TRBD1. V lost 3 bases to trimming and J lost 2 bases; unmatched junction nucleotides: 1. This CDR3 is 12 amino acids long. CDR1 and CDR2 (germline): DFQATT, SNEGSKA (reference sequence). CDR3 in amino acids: CSARQGAYEQYF. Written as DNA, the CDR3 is TGCAGTGCTAGGCAGGGGGCCTACGAGCAGTACTTC.